Described below is a single TCR beta chain sequence and its context. Its antigen is still unknown. This sample was taken from a study of cytomegalovirus exposure and HLA in healthy donors. Use of 60 Vbeta and 13 Jbeta primers characterized the PCR. As originally analysed: Later reanalysis found tens of millions of unique TCR beta chains, around 9.9 million of them shared. The repertoire was sequenced with immunoSEQ multiplex PCR; TCRdb's copy has only in-frame clones and lacks some. V and J calls and clone size are copied from that table; D and trimming were computed from the DNA. The profile shows about 89,000 clones, around 85% of them singletons. From germline, CDR1 is SGHDN and CDR2 FVKESK. V shed 3 bases, J shed 3 bases, and the junction held 10 bases outside the gene matches. The CDR3 is made up of 17 amino acids. Overall study findings and caveats: Analyzed later, most CMV-associated TCR beta chains appeared HLA-restricted. In vitro experiments confirmed that a few CMV-associated chains were specific for CMV antigens.

The gene calls are TRBV14 and TRBJ2-1, with 8 bases identical to TRBD2. What was sequenced was PBMCs. The TCR comes from a man in his forties or fifties in good health and CMV-seropositive. The CDR3 DNA follows: TGTGCCAGCAGCCACTTACCGGGACTAGGTTTCTACAATGAGCAGTTCTTC. This encodes CASSHLPGLGFYNEQFF.